This T cell receptor (beta chain) was recorded in a study of beta chain features in type 1 diabetes. The study's findings and limits: Amplification by PCR could prefer shorter templates, with the same effect in patients and controls. Moderately but significantly shorter TCRB CDR3s were found in Type 1 diabetes patients in all four CD4+ subsets. Within the patient group, naive, central memory and Treg TCRB repertoires appeared more similar to each other than within healthy donors.

This clone has ten or more counts. Antigen specificity is unknown. Every bit of the isolated RNA underwent reverse transcription, so sequencing read expressed TCRB transcripts. Naive, central memory and regulatory T cell samples produced a mean of about 3.5 million reads. Data came from immunoSEQ multiplex PCR; TCRdb stores just in-frame clones and leaves some out. Counted here are under 300,000 clones, about 8% occurring once; the ten biggest clones make up approximately 0.99%. The germline CDR1 and CDR2 sequences are LGHNA and YNFKEQ. V lost 4 bases, J lost 6 bases, and 9 bases lay in between. The length of the CDR3 is 13 residues.

Material for sequencing was central memory CD4+ T cells from blood. The V call is TRBV4-2, the J call TRBJ1-4; tentatively, D is TRBD1 (5 bases). This receptor was taken from a woman aged 18-29 years in good health. CDR3 nucleotide sequence: TGTGCCAGCAGCCCGCAGGGTTATGAAAAACTGTTTTTT. Residues: CASSPQGYEKLFF.